This T cell receptor beta chain is drawn from a study of blood T cell repertoires in COVID-19. Study-level information: Collection of acute and convalescent COVID-19 samples took place in the United States, Italy and Spain.

Source study methods: Researchers report that nucleated cell counts were estimated from reference gene primer amplification. Produced via immunoSEQ multiplex PCR; TCRdb's table is partial and in-frame only. V, J and clone size derive from that table, while D and trimming were established from the DNA sequence. The sample shows roughly 100,000 clones, around 74% of them seen only once. The CDR3 is 15 residues long. Germline V gives CDR1 MDHEN, CDR2 SYDVKM. With V trimmed by 8 bases and J by 2 bases, 11 bases remained unmatched. This chain joins TRBV28 and TRBJ1-1; TRBD1 aligns across 7 bases. Sequencing was done on a sample of peripheral blood. This TCR came from an older woman with acute or convalescent COVID-19. In DNA, the CDR3 is TGTGCCAGCCGTCCTCCGGGACAGCGTAACACTGAAGCTTTCTTT. This translates into CASRPPGQRNTEAFF.